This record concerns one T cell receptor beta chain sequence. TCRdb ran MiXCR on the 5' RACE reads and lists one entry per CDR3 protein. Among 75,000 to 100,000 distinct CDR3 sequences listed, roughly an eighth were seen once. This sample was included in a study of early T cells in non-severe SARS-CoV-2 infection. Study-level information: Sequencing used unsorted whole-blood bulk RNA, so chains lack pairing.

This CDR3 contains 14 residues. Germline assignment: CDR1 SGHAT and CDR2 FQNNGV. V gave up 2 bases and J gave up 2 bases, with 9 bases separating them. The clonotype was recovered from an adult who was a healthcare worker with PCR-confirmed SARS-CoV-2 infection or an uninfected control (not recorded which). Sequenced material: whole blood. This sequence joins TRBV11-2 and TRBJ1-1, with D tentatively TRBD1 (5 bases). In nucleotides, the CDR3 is TGTGCCAGCAGCTTAACAGGCGTCAACACTGAAGCTTTCTTT. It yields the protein CASSLTGVNTEAFF.